This TCR beta chain was recovered during a study of tumor and adjacent non-tumor tissue in lung cancer. Study-wide results and limits: Tumor repertoires had a smaller top 100 clone share than normal lung.

RNA was extracted from bulk tissue without any cell sorting. Chemotherapy-naive patients with new lung cancer underwent thoracic surgery in China, August–late 2014. TCRbeta libraries were built with three rounds of nested PCR, modified from ARM-PCR. One entry per CDR3 protein results from TCRdb running MiXCR on the multiplex PCR reads. Of around 70,000 distinct CDR3 sequences detected, about three fifths appear once; the ten largest clones hold 20% to 25%. Ten or more counts support this clonotype. What it recognizes is unknown. The sequence derives from a man aged 50-60 years with non-small cell lung cancer. Sequencing input: lung tumor tissue.

This chain's CDR3 is CSVARLSSYNEQFF. CDR3 in DNA: TGCAGCGTTGCTCGACTGAGCTCCTACAATGAGCAGTTCTTC. The chain couples TRBV29-1 to TRBJ2-1; D is undetermined. Deletions cut 4 bases from V and 0 bases from J, with 10 bases between. The germline gives CDR1 SQVTM, CDR2 ANQGSEA. The CDR3 extends over 14 amino acids.